The 6 T cell receptor beta chains below were found in one sample sequenced in a study of CD4 T cells in relation to SARS-CoV-2 and coronaviruses. Their antigens remain unidentified. CD4+ T cells from unexposed donors were obtained before the COVID-19 pandemic (2011-2018). The cells were cultured for about ten days before CD4+ T cells were isolated. Only in-frame clones appear in the TCRdb table, and some are missing; sequencing was by immunoSEQ multiplex PCR. The sample records fewer than 25,000 clones, over 70% being singletons. Sequencing was done on a sample of CD4+ T cells from PBMCs, cultured in vitro. The receptors come from a human donor in good health.

The J gene is TRBJ1-2, the V gene TRBV27, with 9 bases identical to TRBD1. Trimming at V came to 5 bases and at J to 4 bases, leaving 8 bases not matched to a gene. The CDR3 contains 15 residues. Germline assignment: CDR1 MNHEY and CDR2 SMNVEV (reference sequence). DNA for the CDR3: TGTGCCAGCAGTCTTGACAGGGGGGGGACCTATGGCTACACCTTC. Translation gives CASSLDRGGTYGYTF.

The V and J genes are TRBV2 and TRBJ1-4; a possible D gene is TRBD1 (5 bases). With 3 bases removed from V and 13 bases from J, the gap between germline ends came to 21 bases. The CDR3 runs 15 residues. Germline V gives CDR1 SNHLY, CDR2 FYNNEI. The CDR3 coding sequence is TGTGCCAGCAGTGACCAACCGCCGCCTCAGGGACGACTGTTTTTT. It is translated as CASSDQPPPQGRLFF.

V usage is TRBV3-1 (or the pseudogene TRBV3-2) and J usage is TRBJ2-7, with TRBD1 matching over 9 bases. This CDR3 has 15 residues. After removal of 1 base from V and 1 base from J, the junction contained 2 bases not matched to a gene. CDR1 is LGHDT and CDR2 is YNNKEL in the germline V gene (reference sequence). The CDR3 reads CASSQVGQGSYEQYF. Written as DNA, the CDR3 is TGTGCCAGCAGCCAAGTTGGACAGGGGTCCTACGAGCAGTACTTC.

V usage is TRBV19 and J usage is TRBJ1-1; D not resolved. This CDR3 comprises 13 residues. CDR1 is LNHDA and CDR2 is SQIVND in the germline V gene (reference sequence). The V and J ends lost 8 bases and 5 bases respectively, with 15 bases between them. CDR3: CASRPSGSTEAFF. CDR3 nucleotide sequence: TGTGCCAGTCGACCTTCCGGGTCGACTGAAGCTTTCTTT.

This chain links TRBV11-2 with TRBJ1-4; possible D gene TRBD1, 5 bases. From germline, CDR1 is SGHAT and CDR2 FQNNGV. The CDR3 has 14 residues. V gave up 2 bases and J gave up 8 bases, with 12 bases separating them. Here the CDR3 reads CASSLTQGAEKLFF. CDR3 DNA sequence: TGTGCCAGCAGCTTAACTCAGGGAGCCGAAAAACTGTTTTTT.

The J gene is TRBJ2-1, the V gene TRBV7-8, with a weak D call TRBD2 (5 bases). V was trimmed by 5 bases and J by 3 bases, leaving 11 bases between them. Germline V CDR1 and CDR2: SGHVS, FQNEAQ. CDR3 size: 14 residues. The CDR3 reads CASSINGNYNEQFF. The CDR3, as DNA: TGTGCCAGCAGCATAAACGGGAACTACAATGAGCAGTTCTTC.